A single sample is the source of the 13 T cell receptor beta chains below, sequenced in a study of T cells in localized non-small cell lung cancer. Only in-frame clones appear in the TCRdb table, and some are missing; sequencing was by immunoSEQ multiplex PCR. The sample lists tens of thousands of clones; roughly 90% were seen once. The starting material was peripheral blood, obtained before any cancer treatment. The receptor source for this set is a man between 35 and 75 years old with stage I squamous cell lung carcinoma.

This chain uses TRBV7-2 with TRBJ1-5; weak D call: TRBD1 (5 bases). This CDR3 has 14 amino acids. V was pared by 4 bases and J by 2 bases, with 9 bases between. CDR1 and CDR2 from the germline V gene are SGHTA and FQGNSA. In DNA form, the CDR3 reads TGTGCCAGCAGCTCCGGGGGGGGCAATCAGCCCCAGCATTTT. Translating gives CASSSGGGNQPQHF.

The chain employs TRBV19 and TRBJ2-3, with 8 bases that match TRBD1. J lost 4 bases, V lost 6 bases, and 0 bases had no gene match. Per germline, CDR1 LNHDA and CDR2 SQIVND (reference sequence). The CDR3 is 12 amino acids. The CDR3 reads CASRDRADTQYF. The DNA of the CDR3 is TGTGCCAGTAGGGACAGGGCAGATACGCAGTATTTT.

This chain connects TRBV2 to TRBJ2-7; D may be TRBD2 (6 bases). V gave up 6 bases and J gave up 3 bases, with 15 bases separating them. This CDR3 has 14 residues. Germline V gene sequence: CDR1 SNHLY, CDR2 FYNNEI. CDR3: CASREGPRLYEQYF. CDR3 sequence (DNA): TGTGCCAGCAGGGAGGGCCCCCGGCTCTACGAGCAGTACTTC.

The chain is built from TRBV2 and TRBJ1-1; D is uncertain. CDR1 SNHLY and CDR2 FYNNEI come from the germline V gene. The CDR3 runs 12 residues. The V and J ends lost 6 bases and 8 bases respectively, with 13 bases between them. The CDR3 bases are TGTGCCAGCAGGGCGTCGCTGGTGGAAGCTTTCTTT. Protein product: CASRASLVEAFF.

The V call is TRBV19, the J call TRBJ1-6; maybe TRBD1 (5 bases). Between the trimmed V and J ends, which lost 9 bases and 9 bases, there was a span of 27 bases. Germline CDR1 and CDR2: LNHDA and SQIVND (reference sequence). This CDR3 comprises 17 residues. The CDR3 DNA reads TGTGCCAGCCAGACGGGGTCCGGGCCGACGGGGGTTTCACCCCTCCACTTT. Encoded protein: CASQTGSGPTGVSPLHF.

The V gene is TRBV7-2, the J gene TRBJ2-5; TRBD2 might be the D (6 bases). Trimming took off 5 bases at V and 4 bases at J, with 14 bases between the two ends. Germline-derived CDR1 and CDR2 are SGHTA and FQGNSA. CDR3 length equals 14 residues. The CDR3 coding sequence is TGTGCCAGCAGCCCTTACTCGGGGGTAGAGACCCAGTACTTC. This encodes CASSPYSGVETQYF.

The chain employs TRBV7-2 and TRBJ2-7; D may be TRBD2 (6 bases). V was trimmed by 1 base and J by 4 bases, leaving 11 bases between them. There are 14 residues in the CDR3. The germline CDR1 and CDR2 sequences are SGHTA and FQGNSA. CDR3 residues: CASSLGLARYEQYF. The DNA for the CDR3 is TGTGCCAGCAGCTTAGGCCTAGCGAGGTACGAGCAGTACTTC.

In regard to this clone: Other DNA variants within this sample encode the same CDR3. The rearrangement links TRBV7-8 to TRBJ2-1, with 7 bases fitting TRBD1. Trimming removed 1 base from V and 7 bases from J; junction bases left unmatched: 4. Germline lookup yields CDR1 SGHVS and CDR2 FQNEAQ. This CDR3 comprises 14 residues. CDR3 sequence reads: CASSLEGARNEQFF. The CDR3 nucleotides are TGTGCCAGCAGCTTAGAGGGGGCCAGGAATGAGCAGTTCTTC.

This clone occurred once. The J gene is TRBJ2-7, the V gene TRBV9; D remains unclear. V was pared by 0 bases and J by 2 bases, with 9 bases between. The CDR3 contains 14 residues. CDR1 SGDLS and CDR2 YYNGEE come from the germline V gene. CDR3 bases: TGTGCCAGCAGCGTAGACGATCTAACCTACGAGCAGTACTTC. It yields the protein CASSVDDLTYEQYF.

The rearrangement joins TRBV19 to TRBJ1-6; tentatively, D is TRBD1 (5 bases). Germline lookup yields CDR1 LNHDA and CDR2 SQIVND (reference sequence). The CDR3 is made up of 15 amino acids. Between the trimmed V and J ends, which lost 3 bases and 8 bases, there was a span of 14 bases. In DNA form, the CDR3 reads TGTGCCAGTAGTATTGACCAGGGTAGTTATTCACCCCTCCACTTT. Its translation: CASSIDQGSYSPLHF. Using reference TRBV19 and TRBJ1-6 for the parts outside the CDR3, the full variable domain is DGGITQSPKYLFRKEGQNVTLSCEQNLNHDAMYWYRQDPGQGLRLIYYSQIVNDFQKGDIAEGYSVSREKKESFPLTVTSAQKNPTAFYLCASSIDQGSYSPLHFGNGTRLTVT.

The rearrangement joins TRBV6-1 to TRBJ2-7; D might be TRBD1 or TRBD2, each matching 7 bases. The V and J ends lost 7 bases and 2 bases respectively, with 15 bases between them. The germline V gene encodes CDR1 MNHNS and CDR2 SASEGT. This CDR3 comprises 14 residues. CDR3 residues: CASTEAGQTYEQYF. In DNA form, the CDR3 reads TGTGCCAGCACGGAAGCGGGACAGACCTACGAGCAGTACTTC.

CDR3 protein: CASTMLGEQPQHF. CDR3 DNA: TGTGCCAGCACGATGTTGGGGGAACAGCCCCAGCATTTT. The genes are TRBV2 and TRBJ1-5, with D possibly matching TRBD1 (5 bases). Trimming cost V 7 bases and J 7 bases, with 14 bases left between them. CDR1 and CDR2 (germline): SNHLY, FYNNEI. This CDR3 contains 13 residues.

The gene calls are TRBV7-9 and TRBJ1-2; TRBD1 aligns across 8 bases. The CDR3 has 16 amino acids. Germline CDR1 reads SEHNR; CDR2 reads FQNEAQ (reference sequence). V shed 4 bases, J shed 0 bases, and the junction held 7 bases outside the gene matches. CDR3 DNA sequence: TGTGCCAGCAGCTATTCGACAGGGGTAGCTAACTATGGCTACACCTTC. It translates to CASSYSTGVANYGYTF.